One TCR beta chain is described in this entry. Its cognate antigen is unknown. V dropped 7 bases and J dropped 0 bases, with 13 bases sitting between them. The CDR3 is 14 amino acids. This record comes from a study of blood T cells in healthy people across ages. General observations from the study: It was not known whether donors were CMV positive (a possible confounder of expanded clonotype changes). Calculation of diversity from one million T cells yielded estimates considered to be underestimates.

Donors were healthy Caucasian individuals from Russia aged roughly 6 to 90. Every donor gave 9.5 to 10 milliliters of peripheral blood. Together with a sample-barcoded 5' primer, a J-beta primer mix was included in a second PCR lasting about 6 to 11 cycles. TCRdb used MiXCR to reprocess the 5' RACE reads, holding one entry per CDR3 protein. Among hundreds of thousands of distinct CDR3 sequences listed, 21% were seen once. This chain links TRBV12-3 or TRBV12-4 with TRBJ2-7, with D unclear. The sequenced sample consisted of blood. The sequence derives from a man aged 70 or older in good health. As DNA, the CDR3 is TGTGCCAGCACTGTGGACGGTTACTCCTACGAGCAGTACTTC. This encodes CASTVDGYSYEQYF.